Shown below are 6 T cell receptor beta chains from a single sample sequenced in a study of shared clonotypes between healthy human individuals. Clones were read by immunoSEQ multiplex PCR, and TCRdb kept only the in-frame ones, dropping some. The sample lists 450,000 to 500,000 clones, less than 80% occurring once. Input material: PBMCs. These receptors came from a woman in her 40s in good health. Some clones in this sample may be carry-over from other donors' samples.

This clone was counted once. The chain employs TRBV5-1 and TRBJ1-2, with TRBD1 as a possible D gene (5 bases). This CDR3 has 15 amino acids. The V gene lost 4 bases and the J gene lost 4 bases, with 17 bases spanning the gap. The germline CDR1 and CDR2 sequences are SGHRS and YFSETQ. The CDR3 sequence: CASSPVGGIGYGYTF. The CDR3, as DNA: TGCGCCAGCAGCCCCGTTGGGGGGATTGGCTATGGCTACACCTTC.

The chain employs TRBV18 and TRBJ2-5; 7 bases agree with TRBD1. Germline trimming cut 2 bases from V and 2 bases from J; bases unmatched to any gene: 2. The CDR3 runs to 14 residues. Germline values: CDR1 KGHSH, CDR2 LQKENI. The CDR3 protein is CASSPNRGQETQYF. The CDR3 coding sequence is TGTGCCAGCTCACCAAACAGGGGTCAAGAGACCCAGTACTTC.

With regard to this clone: This likely traces to a read error, being one base from a far larger clone. The same CDR3 also results from other DNA sequences found in this sample. The chain uses TRBV2 and TRBJ2-7; 10 bases line up with TRBD2. Germline V lookup: CDR1 SNHLY, CDR2 FYNNEI. The CDR3 sequence is 13 residues long. The CDR3 DNA reads TGTGCCAGCAGACTAGCGGGGACCTACGAGCAGTATTTC. Translated, it gives CASRLAGTYEQYF.

J is TRBJ2-5 and V is TRBV6-5; 7 bases are shared with TRBD2. The J call may be mistaken, given a closer DNA end match to TRBJ2-7. The CDR3 consists of 15 residues. Germline V gene lookup returns CDR1 MNHEY and CDR2 SVGAGI. DNA for the CDR3: TGTGCCAGCAGGTGGTCCCTAGCGGACTCCTACGAGCAGTACTTC. Its translation: CASRWSLADSYEQYF.

The chain couples TRBV19 to TRBJ2-1, with a possible D match to TRBD2 (6 bases). The CDR3 extends over 14 amino acids. Germline loops: CDR1 LNHDA, CDR2 SQIVND (reference sequence). Trimming shortened V by 5 bases and J by 0 bases, and 8 bases separated the two germline ends. CDR3 DNA: TGTGCCAGTAGTGGGACTCACTCCTACAATGAGCAGTTCTTC. Translation: CASSGTHSYNEQFF.

This clone has just a few counts. The rearrangement joins TRBV27 to TRBJ2-7; D is uncertain. Trimming removed 2 bases from V and 0 bases from J, with 17 bases in between. The CDR3 is 17 amino acids. Germline V gene data show CDR1 as MNHEY and CDR2 as SMNVEV (reference sequence). The CDR3 region is CASSLVPIKRASYEQYF. For the CDR3, the DNA is TGTGCCAGCAGTTTAGTCCCCATAAAAAGGGCCTCCTACGAGCAGTACTTC.